The clone carrying this TCR beta chain was counted at least ten times. The data stem from a study of blood T cell repertoires in COVID-19. Profiled with immunoSEQ multiplex PCR; TCRdb holds only in-frame clones, not every one. The sample contains roughly 380,000 clones, about 90% of which appear only once. The TCR sequence derives from a woman in her twenties or thirties who had been exposed to COVID-19. The sequencing sample was made of PBMCs or T cells enriched from blood (not recorded which).

In nucleotides, the CDR3 is TGTGCCAGCAGTTTGGCAGGGCATGAGGCATACGAGCAGTACTTC. Its translation: CASSLAGHEAYEQYF. The V gene is TRBV27, the J gene TRBJ2-7; D is perhaps TRBD1 (5 bases). Germline V lookup: CDR1 MNHEY, CDR2 SMNVEV (reference sequence). The CDR3 covers 15 residues. The V and J ends lost 3 bases and 4 bases respectively, with 16 bases between them.